The T cell receptor beta chain under discussion was sequenced for a study of blood T cell repertoires in COVID-19. Study details: T cells, B-cell-depleted T cells, or PBMCs supplied cDNA or gDNA.

In the original analysis: Researchers report that nucleated cell counts were estimated from reference gene primer amplification. This table comes from immunoSEQ multiplex PCR, and its TCRdb copy is limited to in-frame clones, with some not included. The V and J calls and clone size were taken over from that table, and D and trimming were inferred from the DNA. The profile shows around 450,000 clones, 90% of them singletons. The CDR3 runs to 12 residues. Germline V lookup: CDR1 SGHNT, CDR2 YYREEE (reference sequence). Germline trimming cut 4 bases from V and 7 bases from J; bases unmatched to any gene: 4.

Sample: PBMCs or T cells enriched from blood (not recorded which). The TCR comes from a man aged 18 to 29 who had recovered from COVID-19. The chain is built from TRBV5-4 and TRBJ1-1; 7 nucleotides line up with TRBD1. The CDR3 region is CASSIDRVEAFF. Here the CDR3 DNA reads TGTGCCAGCAGCATTGACAGGGTTGAAGCTTTCTTT.